The present TCR beta chain was sequenced within a study of vaccination effects on CD4 cells after COVID-19. Regarding the study as a whole: Among infection- and vaccine-induced clones, marked clonal contraction occurred late after vaccination.

Sequencing used immunoSEQ multiplex PCR; TCRdb keeps in-frame clones, though not all of them. The sample consists of about 66,000 clones, 76% of them appearing once. Expansion with viral peptide pools was applied to antigen-specific CD4+ T cells by the ViraFEST assay prior to sequencing. The culture ran for roughly ten days, and then CD4+ T cells were isolated. Participants completed two doses of the BNT162b2 or mRNA-1273 vaccine. A density of roughly 2 million PBMC per well was used; these cells were cultured with roughly 10 IU/ml IL-2 and 10 ug/ml peptides. On both days 3 and 7, half of the culture medium was replaced with IL-2 medium. In the case of this clone: The target antigen is unknown. Other DNA sequences in the same sample also yield this CDR3.

Germline V lookup: CDR1 LNHNV, CDR2 YYDKDF (reference sequence). V was cut by 6 bases and J by 1 base, with 9 bases left in between. The CDR3 sequence is 13 residues long. The rearrangement links TRBV15 to TRBJ2-5; D possibly matches TRBD1 or TRBD2 (5 bases each). This material consisted of CD4+ T cells from PBMCs cultured with HCoV-OC43 spike peptides, taken after COVID-19 vaccination. The subset: HCoV-OC43 spike overlapping peptide pool stimulation. This TCR was sampled from a human donor who received a COVID-19 vaccine. The DNA for the CDR3 is TGTGCCACCAGTAGGGACCGCCAAGAGACCCAGTACTTC. Its protein product is CATSRDRQETQYF.